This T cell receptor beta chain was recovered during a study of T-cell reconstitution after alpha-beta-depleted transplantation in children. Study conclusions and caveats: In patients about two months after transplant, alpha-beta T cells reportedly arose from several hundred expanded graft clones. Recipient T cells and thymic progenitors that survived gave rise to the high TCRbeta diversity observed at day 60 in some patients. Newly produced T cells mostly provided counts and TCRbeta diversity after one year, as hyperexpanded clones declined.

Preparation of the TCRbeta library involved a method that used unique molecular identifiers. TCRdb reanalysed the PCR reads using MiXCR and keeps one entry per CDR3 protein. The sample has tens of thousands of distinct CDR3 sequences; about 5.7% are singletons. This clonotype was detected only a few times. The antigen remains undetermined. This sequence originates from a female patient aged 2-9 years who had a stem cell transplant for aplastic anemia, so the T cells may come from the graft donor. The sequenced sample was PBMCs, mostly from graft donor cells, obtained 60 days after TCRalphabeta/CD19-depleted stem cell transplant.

CDR3 bases: TGTGCCAGCAGATTTGGACAGCTCACAGATACGCAGTATTTT. Protein sequence: CASRFGQLTDTQYF. The J gene is TRBJ2-3, the V gene TRBV5-8; perhaps TRBD1 as D (6 bases). The V end lost 5 bases, the J end lost 2 bases, and 12 bases lay between the germline ends. The CDR3 length is 14 residues. Germline CDR1 SGHTS, CDR2 YDEGEE. Full variable domain (outside the CDR3, taken from reference TRBV5-8 and TRBJ2-3): EAGVTQSPTHLIKTRGQQATLRCSPISGHTSVYWYQQALGLGLQFLLWYDEGEERNRGNFPPRFSGRQFPNYSSELNVNALELEDSALYLCASRFGQLTDTQYFGPGTRLTVL.